This T cell receptor beta chain is drawn from a study of cytomegalovirus exposure and HLA in healthy donors. The overall study: Unique TCR beta sequences numbering 95 million to 130 million came from 190 million or so T cells in an earlier analysis. Some 85 million unique TCRs, all from HLA-typed donors, were included in an early release of the data.

Study findings and constraints: Specificity of three CMV-associated chains for CMV antigens was verified in vitro.

The PCR used 60 Vbeta and 13 Jbeta primers. Profiled with immunoSEQ multiplex PCR; TCRdb holds only in-frame clones, not every one. The sample yields 130,000 to 150,000 clones, around 84% seen once. For this clone: As yet, its antigen is unknown.

This CDR3 spans 13 amino acids. The V gene lost 4 bases and the J gene lost 6 bases, with 12 bases spanning the gap. The germline V gene encodes CDR1 WNHNN and CDR2 SYGVQD (reference sequence). Material: PBMCs. The chain combines TRBV10-1 with TRBJ1-1, with no clear D. The TCR was taken from a man in his forties in good health and CMV-seropositive. The CDR3 is CASSGRGIAEAFF. The CDR3, as DNA: TGCGCCAGCAGTGGACGAGGGATTGCTGAAGCTTTCTTT.